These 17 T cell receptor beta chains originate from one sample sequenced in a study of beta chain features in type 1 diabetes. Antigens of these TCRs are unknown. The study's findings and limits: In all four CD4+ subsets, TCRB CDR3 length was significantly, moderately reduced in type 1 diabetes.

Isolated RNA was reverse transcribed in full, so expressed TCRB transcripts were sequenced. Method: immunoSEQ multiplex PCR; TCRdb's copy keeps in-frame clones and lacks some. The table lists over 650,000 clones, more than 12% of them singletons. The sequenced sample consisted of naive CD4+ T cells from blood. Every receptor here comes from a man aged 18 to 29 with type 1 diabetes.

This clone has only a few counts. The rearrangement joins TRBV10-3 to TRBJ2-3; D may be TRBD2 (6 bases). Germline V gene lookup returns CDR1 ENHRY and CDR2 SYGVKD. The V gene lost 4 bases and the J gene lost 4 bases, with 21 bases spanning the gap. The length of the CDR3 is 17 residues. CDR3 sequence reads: CAISASSGLLLSDTQYF. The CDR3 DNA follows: TGTGCCATCAGTGCTAGTTCGGGACTCCTATTGTCAGATACGCAGTATTTT.

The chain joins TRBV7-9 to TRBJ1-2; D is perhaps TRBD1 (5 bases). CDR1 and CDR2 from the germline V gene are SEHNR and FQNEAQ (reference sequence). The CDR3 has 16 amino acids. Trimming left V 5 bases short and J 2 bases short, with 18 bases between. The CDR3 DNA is TGTGCCAGCAGCCCTTGGGAGGGGCGAGAGAACTATGGCTACACCTTC. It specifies CASSPWEGRENYGYTF.

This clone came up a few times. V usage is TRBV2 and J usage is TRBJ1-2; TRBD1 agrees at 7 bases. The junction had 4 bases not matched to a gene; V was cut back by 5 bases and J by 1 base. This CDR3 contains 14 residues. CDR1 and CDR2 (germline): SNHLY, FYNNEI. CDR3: CASSLQGYNYGYTF. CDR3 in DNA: TGTGCCAGCAGTTTACAGGGGTATAACTATGGCTACACCTTC.

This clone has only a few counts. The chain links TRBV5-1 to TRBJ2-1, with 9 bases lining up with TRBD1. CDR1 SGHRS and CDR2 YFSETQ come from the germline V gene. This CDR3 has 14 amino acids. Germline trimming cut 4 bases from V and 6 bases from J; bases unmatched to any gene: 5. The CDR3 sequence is CASSPGQGGNEQFF. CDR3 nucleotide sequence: TGCGCCAGCAGCCCGGGACAGGGAGGCAATGAGCAGTTCTTC.

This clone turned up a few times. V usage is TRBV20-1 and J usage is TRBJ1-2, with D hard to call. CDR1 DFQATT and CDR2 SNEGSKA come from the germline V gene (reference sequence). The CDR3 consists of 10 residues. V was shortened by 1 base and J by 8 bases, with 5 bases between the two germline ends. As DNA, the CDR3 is TGCAGTGCTAGAGGCCGCGGCTACACCTTC. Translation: CSARGRGYTF.

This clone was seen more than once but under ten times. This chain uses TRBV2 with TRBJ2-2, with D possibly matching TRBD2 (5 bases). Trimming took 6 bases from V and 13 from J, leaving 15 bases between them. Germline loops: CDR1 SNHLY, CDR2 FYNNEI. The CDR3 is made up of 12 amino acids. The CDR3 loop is CASRLVGGALFF. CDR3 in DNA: TGTGCCAGCAGACTAGTCGGTGGCGCGCTGTTTTTT.

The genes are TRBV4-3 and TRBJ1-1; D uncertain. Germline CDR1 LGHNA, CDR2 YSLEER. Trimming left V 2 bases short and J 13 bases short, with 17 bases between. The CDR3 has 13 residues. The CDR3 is CASSQLLESRRFF. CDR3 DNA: TGCGCCAGCAGCCAACTCCTCGAGTCCCGCCGTTTCTTT.

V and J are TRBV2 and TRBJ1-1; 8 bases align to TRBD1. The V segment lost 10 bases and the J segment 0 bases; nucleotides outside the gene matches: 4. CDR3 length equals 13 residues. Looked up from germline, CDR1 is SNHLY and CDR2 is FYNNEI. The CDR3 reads CATLGQVNTEAFF. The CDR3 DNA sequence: TGTGCCACCCTGGGACAGGTGAACACTGAAGCTTTCTTT. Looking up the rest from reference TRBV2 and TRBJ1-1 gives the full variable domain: EPEVTQTPSHQVTQMGQEVILRCVPISNHLYFYWYRQILGQKVEFLVSFYNNEISEKSEIFDDQFSVERPDGSNFTLKIRSTKLEDSAMYFCATLGQVNTEAFFGQGTRLTVV.

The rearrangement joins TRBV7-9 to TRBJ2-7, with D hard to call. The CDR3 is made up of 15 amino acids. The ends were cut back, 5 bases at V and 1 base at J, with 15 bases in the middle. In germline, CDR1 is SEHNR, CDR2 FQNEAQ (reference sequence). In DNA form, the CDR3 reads TGTGCCAGCAGCGAAACAGTTGGCCTATCCTACGAGCAGTACTTC. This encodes CASSETVGLSYEQYF.

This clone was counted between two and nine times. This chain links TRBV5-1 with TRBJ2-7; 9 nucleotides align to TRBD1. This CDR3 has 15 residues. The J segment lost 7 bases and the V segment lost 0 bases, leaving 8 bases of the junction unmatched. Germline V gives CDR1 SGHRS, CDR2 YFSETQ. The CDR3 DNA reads TGCGCCAGCAGCTTGGCCGGGACAGGGTTGGAAGAGCAGTACTTC. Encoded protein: CASSLAGTGLEEQYF.

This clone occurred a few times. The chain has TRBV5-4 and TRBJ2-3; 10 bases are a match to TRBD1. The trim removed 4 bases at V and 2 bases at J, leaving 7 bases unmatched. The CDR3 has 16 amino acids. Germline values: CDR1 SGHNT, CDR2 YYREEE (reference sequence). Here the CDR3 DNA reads TGTGCCAGCAGCCCCGGAGGGACAGGGGTCACAGATACGCAGTATTTT. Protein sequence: CASSPGGTGVTDTQYF.

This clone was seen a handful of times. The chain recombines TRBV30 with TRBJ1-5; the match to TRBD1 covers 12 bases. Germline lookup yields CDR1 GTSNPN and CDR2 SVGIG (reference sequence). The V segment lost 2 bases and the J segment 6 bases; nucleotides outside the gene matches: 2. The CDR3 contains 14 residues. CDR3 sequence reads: CAWSRDRGLQPQHF. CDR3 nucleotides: TGTGCCTGGAGTCGGGACAGGGGGCTTCAGCCCCAGCATTTT.

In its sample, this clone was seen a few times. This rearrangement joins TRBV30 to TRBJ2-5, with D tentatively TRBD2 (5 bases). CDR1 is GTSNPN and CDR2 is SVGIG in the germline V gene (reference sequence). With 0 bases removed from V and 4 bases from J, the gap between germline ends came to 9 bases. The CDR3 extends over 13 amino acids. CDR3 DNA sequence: TGTGCCTGGAGTGTAGTAGCGAGAGAGACCCAGTACTTC. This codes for CAWSVVARETQYF.

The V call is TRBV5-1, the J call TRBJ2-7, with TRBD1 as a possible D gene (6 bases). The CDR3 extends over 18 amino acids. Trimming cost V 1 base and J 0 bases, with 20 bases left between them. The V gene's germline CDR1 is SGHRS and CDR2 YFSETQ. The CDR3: CASSLHSGDRWSSYEQYF. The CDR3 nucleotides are TGCGCCAGCAGCTTGCACTCGGGCGACAGGTGGAGCTCCTACGAGCAGTACTTC.

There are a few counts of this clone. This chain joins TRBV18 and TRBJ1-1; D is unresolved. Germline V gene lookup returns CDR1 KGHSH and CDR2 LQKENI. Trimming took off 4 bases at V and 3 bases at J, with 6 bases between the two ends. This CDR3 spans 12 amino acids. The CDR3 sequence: CASSLSYTEAFF. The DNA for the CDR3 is TGTGCCAGCTCACTTTCGTACACTGAAGCTTTCTTT.

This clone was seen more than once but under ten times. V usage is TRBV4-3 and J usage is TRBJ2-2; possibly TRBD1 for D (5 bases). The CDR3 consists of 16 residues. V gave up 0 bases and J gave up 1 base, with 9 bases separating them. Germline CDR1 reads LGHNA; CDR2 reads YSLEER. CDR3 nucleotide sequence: TGCGCCAGCAGCCAAGACGCGACAGTGAACACCGGGGAGCTGTTTTTT. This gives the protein CASSQDATVNTGELFF.

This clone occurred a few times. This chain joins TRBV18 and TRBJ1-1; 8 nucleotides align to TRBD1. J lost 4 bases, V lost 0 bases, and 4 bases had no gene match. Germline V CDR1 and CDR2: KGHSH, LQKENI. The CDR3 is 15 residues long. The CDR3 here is CASSPPNTGGTEAFF. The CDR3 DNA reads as TGTGCCAGCTCACCACCGAATACAGGGGGCACTGAAGCTTTCTTT.